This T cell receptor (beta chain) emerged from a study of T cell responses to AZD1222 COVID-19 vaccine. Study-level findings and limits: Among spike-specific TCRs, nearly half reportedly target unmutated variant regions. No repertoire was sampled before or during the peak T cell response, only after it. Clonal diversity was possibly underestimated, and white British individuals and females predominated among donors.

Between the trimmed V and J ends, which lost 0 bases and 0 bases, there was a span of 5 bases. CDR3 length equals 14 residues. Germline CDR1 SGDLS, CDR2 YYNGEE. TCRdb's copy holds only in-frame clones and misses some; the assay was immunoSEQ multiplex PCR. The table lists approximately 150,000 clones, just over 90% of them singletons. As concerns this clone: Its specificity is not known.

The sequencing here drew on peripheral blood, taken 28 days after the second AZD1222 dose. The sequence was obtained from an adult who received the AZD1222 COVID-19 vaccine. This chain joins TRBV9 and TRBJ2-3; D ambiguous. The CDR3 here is CASSVGLSTDTQYF. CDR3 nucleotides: TGTGCCAGCAGCGTAGGGTTAAGCACAGATACGCAGTATTTT.